Each of the 15 T cell receptor beta chains below was sequenced from the same sample in a study of blood T cell repertoires in COVID-19. Method: immunoSEQ multiplex PCR; TCRdb's copy keeps in-frame clones and lacks some. The table lists fewer than 250,000 clones, around nine tenths of them singletons, with around 2.9% in the top ten. The sequenced sample was peripheral blood. These receptor sequences come from a woman aged 55-70 years with acute or convalescent COVID-19.

The chain has TRBV4-2 and TRBJ2-2, with 7 bases identical to TRBD2. The CDR3 loop spans 17 amino acids. V gave up 4 bases and J gave up 5 bases; unmatched junction bases: 13. The germline gives CDR1 LGHNA, CDR2 YNFKEQ. CDR3 amino acids: CASSPRRAGVQTGELFF. Here the CDR3 DNA reads TGTGCCAGCAGCCCCCGACGGGCGGGAGTACAGACCGGGGAGCTGTTTTTT.

This clone occurred once. The chain joins TRBV12-5 to TRBJ2-7; 9 bases are shared with TRBD1. Trimming at V came to 1 base and at J to 3 bases, leaving 4 bases not matched to a gene. This CDR3 contains 15 residues. CDR1 and CDR2 (germline): LGHNT, FRNRAP. CDR3 residues: CASGLGQGGVYEQYF. CDR3 coding DNA: TGTGCTAGTGGTTTGGGACAGGGGGGGGTCTACGAGCAGTACTTC.

This rearrangement joins TRBV7-9 to TRBJ1-1, with 9 nucleotides matching TRBD1. J gave up 5 bases and V 4 bases, and 17 bases lay outside the gene matches. From germline, CDR1 is SEHNR and CDR2 FQNEAQ (reference sequence). CDR3 length: 18 residues. CDR3 protein: CASSSDASLGQGKTEAFF. CDR3 sequence (DNA): TGTGCCAGCAGCTCTGATGCGTCACTGGGACAGGGAAAAACTGAAGCTTTCTTT.

This clone was counted only a few times. The chain recombines TRBV18 with TRBJ1-6; D is undetermined. The CDR3 consists of 13 residues. Trimming took off 3 bases at V and 7 bases at J, with 7 bases between the two ends. The V gene's germline CDR1 is KGHSH and CDR2 LQKENI. This CDR3 is CASSPDINSPLHF. Written as DNA, the CDR3 is TGTGCCAGCTCACCCGACATAAATTCACCCCTCCACTTT.

The chain links TRBV5-1 to TRBJ1-6; 8 nucleotides line up with TRBD1. V was pared by 2 bases and J by 12 bases, with 7 bases of the junction left unmatched. The germline CDR1 and CDR2 sequences are SGHRS and YFSETQ. There are 14 residues in the CDR3. CDR3 region: CASSLSGGAGPLHF. The CDR3 nucleotides are TGCGCCAGCAGCTTATCAGGGGGCGCTGGACCCCTCCACTTT.

V is TRBV6-5 and J is TRBJ1-1; D is perhaps TRBD1 (5 bases). The CDR3 covers 14 residues. With 6 bases removed from V and 4 bases from J, the gap between germline ends came to 15 bases. Germline-derived CDR1 and CDR2 are MNHEY and SVGAGI. The CDR3: CASSESGLITEAFF. The DNA for the CDR3 is TGTGCCAGCAGCGAGTCGGGACTGATCACTGAAGCTTTCTTT.

The rearrangement uses TRBV6-4 and TRBJ2-4; no firm D call. V lost 4 bases and J 0 bases, leaving 16 bases between the germline ends. This CDR3 is built from 17 residues. Per the germline V gene, CDR1 is MRHNA and CDR2 is SNTAGT. The DNA of the CDR3 is TGTGCCAGCAGTGTCCCTAGAGAGCTGTTAGCCAAAAACATTCAGTACTTC. Translated, it gives CASSVPRELLAKNIQYF.

The count of this clone is one. The V and J genes are TRBV15 and TRBJ2-5; 7 positions match TRBD2. Per the germline V gene, CDR1 is LNHNV and CDR2 is YYDKDF (reference sequence). J lost 2 bases, V lost 1 base, and 16 bases had no gene match. The CDR3 covers 19 residues. In DNA, the CDR3 is TGTGCCACCAGCAGAGTAGGAGGACCGCTAGCGGAGGCGCAAGAGACCCAGTACTTC. This codes for CATSRVGGPLAEAQETQYF.

This chain links TRBV7-6 with TRBJ1-5, with no clear D. Deletions cut 1 base from V and 0 bases from J, with 7 bases between. Germline lookup yields CDR1 SGHVS and CDR2 FNYEAQ. The CDR3 has 15 amino acids. The DNA for the CDR3 is TGTGCCAGCAGCTTAGGCGTCGGTAGCAATCAGCCCCAGCATTTT. Protein sequence: CASSLGVGSNQPQHF.

The rearrangement joins TRBV2 to TRBJ1-1, with no clear D. CDR1 SNHLY and CDR2 FYNNEI come from the germline V gene. V lost 6 bases to trimming and J lost 2 bases, with 16 bases between them. The CDR3 contains 15 residues. The CDR3 loop is CASRPLAGTNTEAFF. The CDR3 DNA follows: TGTGCCAGCAGACCCCTGGCGGGAACAAACACTGAAGCTTTCTTT.

The chain combines TRBV18 with TRBJ2-7; perhaps TRBD1 as D (6 bases). The V end was cut by 2 bases, the J end by 6 bases, with 11 bases between. CDR1 is KGHSH and CDR2 is LQKENI in the germline V gene. The CDR3 has 13 amino acids. Written as DNA, the CDR3 is TGTGCCAGCTCACCAAACACAGGGCGCGAGCAGTACTTC. Protein sequence: CASSPNTGREQYF.

V gene TRBV18 combines with J gene TRBJ1-5; D not certain. The germline gives CDR1 KGHSH, CDR2 LQKENI. V gave up 5 bases and J gave up 2 bases, with 4 bases separating them. The CDR3 covers 12 residues. The CDR3 region has the DNA TGTGCCAGCTCATCCGGCAATCAGCCCCAGCATTTT. Residues: CASSSGNQPQHF.

The rearrangement uses TRBV9 and TRBJ2-2; possible D gene TRBD2, 7 bases. The CDR3 totals 18 residues. V gave up 3 bases and J gave up 4 bases, with 22 bases separating them. Germline CDR1 is SGDLS and CDR2 is YYNGEE. In nucleotides, the CDR3 is TGTGCCAGCAGCGCAGGGAGGGGGAGTATCGGGCTCACCGGGGAGCTGTTTTTT. The encoded protein is CASSAGRGSIGLTGELFF.

This sequence joins TRBV7-3 and TRBJ2-5, with TRBD2 matching over 11 bases. Germline lookup yields CDR1 SGHTA and CDR2 FQGTGA. This CDR3 has 18 amino acids. Trimming cost V 3 bases and J 5 bases; bases outside gene matches: 14. CDR3 sequence reads: CASSFNGISGGARETQYF. CDR3 sequence (DNA): TGTGCCAGCAGCTTTAACGGGATTAGCGGGGGGGCCCGGGAGACCCAGTACTTC.

The chain joins TRBV27 to TRBJ1-2, with 9 bases that match TRBD1. Germline-derived CDR1 and CDR2 are MNHEY and SMNVEV (reference sequence). V gave up 6 bases and J gave up 1 base; unmatched junction bases: 0. The CDR3 spans 13 residues. The CDR3 DNA follows: TGTGCCAGCAGGACAGGGGGTAACTATGGCTACACCTTC. Translation: CASRTGGNYGYTF.